This T cell receptor (beta chain) was recorded in a study of cytomegalovirus exposure and HLA in healthy donors. Both 60 Vbeta primers and 13 Jbeta primers went into the PCR. Produced via immunoSEQ multiplex PCR; TCRdb's table is partial and in-frame only. The data contain about 160,000 clones, 65% to 80% of them seen just once; the ten biggest clones take up about 1.9%. Trimming cost V 2 bases and J 2 bases; bases outside gene matches: 12. This CDR3 is 19 amino acids long. In germline, CDR1 is SGHRS, CDR2 YFSETQ. A remark on this clone: Its matching antigen is unknown.

The study's findings and limits: Among TCR sequences, most were rare, though some public TCRs appeared in many donors. The listing of roughly 160 TCR beta chains classed them as cytomegalovirus-associated. According to an earlier analysis, most TCR beta V segments yielded productive rearrangements about 90% or about 30% of the time. Among donors in an Asian-associated ancestry cluster, a later analysis reportedly found fewer N-insertions than the approximately 700-donor mean.

V gene TRBV5-1 combines with J gene TRBJ2-3; 12 positions agree with TRBD2. The receptor comes from a female donor in good health and CMV-seronegative. The specimen was PBMCs. The CDR3: CASSLHTSGGPFSTDTQYF. The CDR3 DNA is TGCGCCAGCAGCTTACATACTAGCGGGGGGCCTTTTTCCACAGATACGCAGTATTTT.